The entry below describes one T cell receptor (beta chain). The antigen remains unidentified. This specimen comes from a study of cytomegalovirus exposure and HLA in healthy donors. Study-level background: Falling in the Caucasian-associated ancestry cluster were less than 85% of some 400 genotyped donors. Notes on the study in general: Later analysis demonstrated an association between a missense DCLRE1C variant and TCR beta V- and J-gene trimming. Clonal expansion, a later analysis showed, was greater in HLA-associated TCR beta chains than in equally common others.

The CDR3 loop spans 13 amino acids. CDR1 and CDR2 (germline): MGHRA, YSYEKL. V lost 10 bases, J lost 3 bases, and 15 bases lay in between. The PCR employed 60 Vbeta primers together with 13 Jbeta primers. The authors' processing: Later analysis identified roughly 84 million unique TCR beta chains, roughly 11 million shared. Here immunoSEQ multiplex PCR was the method, and the copy in TCRdb shows in-frame clones only, minus some. V and J calls and clone size are those listed in that table; D and trimming were worked out from the DNA. The sample holds more than 15,000 clones, around 75% seen once. The rearrangement uses TRBV4-1 and TRBJ1-1; no definite D call. This TCR was recovered from a man in his late teens or twenties in good health and CMV-seronegative. The material sequenced was PBMCs. CDR3 coding DNA: TGCGCCACCAGATTTGAGGTACACACTGAAGCTTTCTTT. As protein: CATRFEVHTEAFF.